Reported below is one T cell receptor beta chain. This clone came up once. No cognate antigen has been identified for it. No base qualities exist here, and no much larger clone lies one base off it. A lone read gives weak evidence. From its cysteine to its phenylalanine, the CDR3 spans 17 amino acids. The retained sequence is limited to the CDR3, 51 bases, with the frame set at the first base. The germline V gene (reference sequence) gives CDR1 as DFQATT and CDR2 as SNEGSKA. Trimming costs V 3 bases and J 7 bases, and their ends lie 28 bases apart. Receptor amplification or capture employed PCR. The sequencer was an Illumina HiSeq 4000. High-throughput sequencing was used to profile the CDR3 region of the TCR beta-chain in every patient. The authors' analysis ran thus. The researchers built a classifier to tell apart papillary thyroid cancer patients with distant metastasis, based on CDR3 differences among clinicopathological groups. To measure repertoire diversity the researchers used the Shannon index, while the Morisita-Horn index served to gauge how similar the tumor and blood repertoires were. TCRdb trimmed the raw reads at Q25, called clones with MiXCR and kept productive beta chains. The V and J calls and clone size are TCRdb's, not the authors'. This sample comprises tens of thousands of clones, around 20% of them detected only once. The ten largest clones represent around 16% of the sample.

None of the patients had been given any treatment before thyroid surgery. The study retrospectively analysed patient clinical samples collected from the early 2010s to the late 2010s using T-cell receptor beta sequencing. These data originate in a study of metastatic and nonmetastatic thyroid tumors (dated by TCRdb to the early 2020s). Describing the broader study: Repertoires were compared across peripheral blood and tumor or nodule tissue samples from malignant and benign thyroid patients.

Study-wide conclusions, independent of this receptor: In both blood and tumor samples, malignant tumors were reported to have significantly higher TCR beta diversity than benign nodules.

This chain joins TRBV20-1 to TRBJ2-7, with a tentative D gene TRBD2 over 5 matching bases. The sequencing input was blood. The receptor comes from a female donor with papillary thyroid cancer or a benign thyroid nodule (not recorded which). Some clones in this sample may be carry-over from other donors' samples. The DNA is TGCAGTGCTAGTCAGGACCCAGCGGCAGCCGGGATGGGTGAGCAGTACTTC. The translation is CSASQDPAAAGMGEQYF.